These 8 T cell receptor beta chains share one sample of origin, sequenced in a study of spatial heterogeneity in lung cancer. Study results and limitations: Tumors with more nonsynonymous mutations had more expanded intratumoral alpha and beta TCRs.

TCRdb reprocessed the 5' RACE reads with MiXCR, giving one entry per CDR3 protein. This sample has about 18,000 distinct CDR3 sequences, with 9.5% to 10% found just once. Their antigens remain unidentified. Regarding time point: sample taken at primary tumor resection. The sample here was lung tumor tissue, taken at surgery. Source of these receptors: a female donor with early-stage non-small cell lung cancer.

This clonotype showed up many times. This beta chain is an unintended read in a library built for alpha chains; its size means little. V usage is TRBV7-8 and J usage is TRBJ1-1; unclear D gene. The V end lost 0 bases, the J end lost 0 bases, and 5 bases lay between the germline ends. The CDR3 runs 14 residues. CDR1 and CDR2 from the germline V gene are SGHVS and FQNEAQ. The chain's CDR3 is CASSLARVNTEAFF. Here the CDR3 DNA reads TGTGCCAGCAGCTTAGCCCGAGTGAACACTGAAGCTTTCTTT.

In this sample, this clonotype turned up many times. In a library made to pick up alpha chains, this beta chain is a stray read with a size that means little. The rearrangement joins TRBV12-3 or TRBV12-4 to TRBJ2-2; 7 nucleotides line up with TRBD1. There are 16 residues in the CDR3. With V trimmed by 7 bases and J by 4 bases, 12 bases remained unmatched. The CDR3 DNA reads TGTGCCAGCACAGCTTGGACAGGCTTGAGCACCGGGGAGCTGTTTTTT. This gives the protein CASTAWTGLSTGELFF.

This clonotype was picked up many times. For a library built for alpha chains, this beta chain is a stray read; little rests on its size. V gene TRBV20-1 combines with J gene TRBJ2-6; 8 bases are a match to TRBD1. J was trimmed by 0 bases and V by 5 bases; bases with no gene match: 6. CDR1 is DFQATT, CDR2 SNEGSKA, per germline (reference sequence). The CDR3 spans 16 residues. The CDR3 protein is CSAGTGHTSGANVLTF. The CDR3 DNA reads TGCAGTGCTGGGACAGGACATACCTCTGGGGCCAACGTCCTGACTTTC.

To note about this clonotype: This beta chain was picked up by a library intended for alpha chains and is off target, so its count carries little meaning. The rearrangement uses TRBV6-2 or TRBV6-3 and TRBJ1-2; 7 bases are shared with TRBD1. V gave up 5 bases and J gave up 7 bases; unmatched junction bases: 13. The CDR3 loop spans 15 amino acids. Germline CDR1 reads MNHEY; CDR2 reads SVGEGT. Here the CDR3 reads CASSPLPGQMGGYTF. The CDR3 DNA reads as TGTGCCAGCAGTCCCCTCCCGGGACAGATGGGTGGCTACACCTTC.

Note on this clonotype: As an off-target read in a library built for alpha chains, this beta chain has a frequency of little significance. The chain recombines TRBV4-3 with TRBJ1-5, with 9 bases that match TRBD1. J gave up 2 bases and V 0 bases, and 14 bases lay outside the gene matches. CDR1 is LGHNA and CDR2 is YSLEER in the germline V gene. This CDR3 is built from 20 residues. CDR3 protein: CASSQDPPRTGVGGNQPQHF. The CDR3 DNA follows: TGCGCCAGCAGCCAAGACCCCCCAAGGACAGGGGTGGGTGGCAATCAGCCCCAGCATTTT.

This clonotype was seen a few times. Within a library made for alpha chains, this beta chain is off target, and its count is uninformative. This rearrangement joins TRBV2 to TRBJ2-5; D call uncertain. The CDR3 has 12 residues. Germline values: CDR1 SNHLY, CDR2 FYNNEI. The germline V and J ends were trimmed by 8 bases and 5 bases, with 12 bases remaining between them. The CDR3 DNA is TGTGCCAGCGGATTAGATGGGGAGACCCAGTACTTC. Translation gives CASGLDGETQYF.

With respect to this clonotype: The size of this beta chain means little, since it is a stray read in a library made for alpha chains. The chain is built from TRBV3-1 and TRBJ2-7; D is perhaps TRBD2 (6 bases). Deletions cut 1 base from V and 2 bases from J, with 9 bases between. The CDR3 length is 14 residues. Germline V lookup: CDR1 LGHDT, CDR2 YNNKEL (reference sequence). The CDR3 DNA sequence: TGTGCCAGCAGCCAAGGGGGAGGCCCCTACGAGCAGTACTTC. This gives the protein CASSQGGGPYEQYF.

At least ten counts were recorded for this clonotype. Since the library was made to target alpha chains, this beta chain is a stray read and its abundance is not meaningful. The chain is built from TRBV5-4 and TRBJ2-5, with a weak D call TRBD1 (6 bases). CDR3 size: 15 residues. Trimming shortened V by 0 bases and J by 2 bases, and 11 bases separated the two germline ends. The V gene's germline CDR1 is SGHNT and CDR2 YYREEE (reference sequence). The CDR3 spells CASSLDQGHQETQYF. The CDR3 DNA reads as TGTGCCAGCAGCTTGGACCAGGGGCATCAAGAGACCCAGTACTTC.